This entry concerns a single T cell receptor (beta chain). Antigen specificity is unknown. The data originate from a study of CD8 T cells in ankylosing spondylitis. Broader study findings: Reported data indicate significant enrichment of disease-linked clones within matched ankylosing spondylitis synovial fluid.

Making the TCR beta libraries involved quantitative 5'-RACE with molecular barcodes. TCRdb processed the 5' RACE reads anew with MiXCR; each CDR3 protein has one entry. This sample carries about 160,000 distinct CDR3 sequences, around two fifths of them seen once, and the ten largest clones take about 16%. Germline CDR1 is SGHRS and CDR2 is YFSETQ. Trimming cost V 1 base and J 0 bases, with 11 bases left between them. The length of the CDR3 is 17 residues. The chain is built from TRBV5-1 and TRBJ1-6; D uncertain. The source of this sequence is a male donor with ankylosing spondylitis. The sample consisted of synovial fluid, either unsorted or a sorted T cell fraction (not recorded which). As DNA, the CDR3 is TGCGCCAGCAGCTTGTCCTCCCGAAGCTCCTATAATTCACCCCTCCACTTT. This encodes CASSLSSRSSYNSPLHF.